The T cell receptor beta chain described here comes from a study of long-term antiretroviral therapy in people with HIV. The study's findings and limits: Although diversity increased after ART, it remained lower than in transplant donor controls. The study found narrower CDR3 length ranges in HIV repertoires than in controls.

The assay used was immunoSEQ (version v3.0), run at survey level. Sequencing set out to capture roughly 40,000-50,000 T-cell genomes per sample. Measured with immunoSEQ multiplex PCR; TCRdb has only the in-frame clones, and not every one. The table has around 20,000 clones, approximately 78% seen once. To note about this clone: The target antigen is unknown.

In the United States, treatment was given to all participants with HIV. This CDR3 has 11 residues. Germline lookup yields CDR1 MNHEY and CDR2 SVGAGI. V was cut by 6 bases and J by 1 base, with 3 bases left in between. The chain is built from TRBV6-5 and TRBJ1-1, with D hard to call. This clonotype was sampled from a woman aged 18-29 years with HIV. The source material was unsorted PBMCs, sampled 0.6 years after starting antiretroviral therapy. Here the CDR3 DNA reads TGTGCCAGCAGAAAGAACACTGAAGCTTTCTTT. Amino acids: CASRKNTEAFF.